The clone carrying this TCR beta chain was observed many times. This CDR3 is 14 amino acids long. Looked up from germline, CDR1 is SNHLY and CDR2 is FYNNEI. The J segment lost 6 bases and the V segment lost 3 bases, leaving 6 bases of the junction unmatched. Amplified TCR beta CDR3 regions came from RNA transcripts. RT-PCR in the first round (using the HTBI primer set) targeted the TCR CDR3. Each CDR3 protein is one row after TCRdb ran MiXCR on the multiplex PCR reads. This table holds around 500,000 distinct CDR3 sequences, about an eighth found once. The sample comes from a study of T cells in Graves' hyperthyroidism and ophthalmopathy.

The chain links TRBV2 to TRBJ1-2, with 8 bases matching TRBD1. This sequence was found in a woman younger than 30 with Graves' hyperthyroidism. The source material was blood. This chain's CDR3 is CASSEGTGTNGYTF. DNA of the CDR3: TGTGCCAGCAGTGAGGGGACAGGTACTAATGGCTACACCTTC. The whole variable domain, remainder taken from reference TRBV2 and TRBJ1-2, is EPEVTQTPSHQVTQMGQEVILRCVPISNHLYFYWYRQILGQKVEFLVSFYNNEISEKSEIFDDQFSVERPDGSNFTLKIRSTKLEDSAMYFCASSEGTGTNGYTFGSGTRLTVV.